This T cell receptor beta chain is from a study of CD8 T cells in Susac syndrome. RNA in amounts of roughly 0.5 to 1 ug was reverse transcribed with random hexamers. Across 54 Vbeta and 13 Jbeta, immunoSEQ multiplex PCR amplified TCR beta CDR3. TCRdb processed the immunoSEQ multiplex PCR reads anew with MiXCR; each CDR3 protein has one entry. The sample holds 100,000 to 150,000 distinct CDR3 sequences, around 94% seen once. Negative isolation yielded CD8+ and CD4+ T cells; FACS enriched TEMRA cells. The study's findings and limits: It was acknowledged in the study that its TCR sequencing and HLA analysis involved a relatively small number of individuals.

Germline CDR1 DFQATT, CDR2 SNEGSKA (reference sequence). This CDR3 is 14 amino acids long. Trimming took 2 bases from V and 7 from J; bases not matched to a gene: 7. To note about this clonotype: No antigen is known for it.

The chain has TRBV20-1 and TRBJ1-4; 7 bases line up with TRBD1. The clonotype was recovered from a human donor with Susac syndrome. Sequences were obtained from CD8+ T cells from PBMCs. CDR3 DNA sequence: TGCAGTGCTAGAAGAGAGGGGACAGCTGAAAAACTGTTTTTT. Encoded protein: CSARREGTAEKLFF.